Only a few counts were recorded for the clone carrying this T cell receptor beta chain. Antigen unknown. Each CDR3 protein gets one entry after TCRdb re-called the reads with MiXCR. Of about half a million distinct CDR3 sequences listed, 25% to 35% are singletons. The data were obtained in a study of T cell repertoires in cytomegalovirus infection. Turning to the study itself: Selection of CMV epitopes for the study included recently identified HLA-C-restricted and well-studied HLA-B-restricted ones. Public TCR beta signatures provided an indication of both CMV infection and a matching HLA type. Study observations and caveats: Dominating the ex vivo response were HLA-C-restricted CMV-specific TCR beta clonotypes.

The CDR3 is 15 amino acids. CDR1 SGHNT and CDR2 YENEEA come from the germline V gene. V shed 7 bases, J shed 4 bases, and the junction held 9 bases outside the gene matches. The V and J genes are TRBV11-3 and TRBJ2-1; 8 nucleotides align to TRBD2. Specimen: cultured PBMCs, collected from culture after CMV antigen stimulation. The receptor was isolated from a human donor in good health (CMV status not recorded). Some clones in this sample may be carry-over from other donors' samples. The CDR3 loop reads CASNLGVAGYNEQFF. CDR3 nucleotides: TGTGCCAGCAACTTGGGGGTAGCGGGGTACAATGAGCAGTTCTTC.